This TCR beta chain was profiled in a study of beta chain features in type 1 diabetes (dated by TCRdb to between 2018 and 2020). About the study as a whole: Mean age, gender distribution, total cell number and subset yield were not different between patients and healthy donors. Across all samples, about 110 million sorted cells were examined, and cell number per subset correlated strongly with RNA yield. The study compared TCRB repertoires of sorted circulating CD4+ T cell subsets between recently diagnosed type 1 diabetes patients and matched healthy donors. Regulatory and stem cell-like memory subsets were obtained from only 8 patients and about eight healthy donors, while naive and central memory subsets were obtained from all 30 or so donors.

This clone was seen a handful of times. Its antigen remains undetermined. Qualities for individual bases were not recorded, and no much larger clone is one base off. The research as a whole found: Only small numbers of individuals were included in the HLA sub-analyses, which left unresolved whether HLA type had any influence on TCRB rearrangement. Because cDNA rather than genomic DNA was sequenced, highly expressing activated cells could have been over-represented, although no difference in activation and CD3 levels was found between groups. A moderate but significant shortening of TCRB CDR3 length was observed in type 1 diabetes patients in all four CD4+ subsets. The naive, central memory and regulatory TCRB repertoires appeared to resemble one another more closely among patients than among healthy donors. PCR may preferentially amplify shorter templates, but because patient and control samples were amplified and corrected together, any resulting skew would affect both groups equally. At VDJ recombination sites, type 1 diabetes patients had fewer insertions and more deleted nucleotides, which implies abnormalities in thymic rearrangement.

Each donor gave one peripheral blood draw, roughly 120 mL on average, collected into heparinised tubes. Naive, central memory, regulatory and stem cell-like memory CD4+ T cells were sorted on a BD FACSAria II using a panel including CD45RO, CCR7, CD25, CD127, CD95 and CD27. Every sorted population had a purity above 95%. PBMCs were isolated immediately by Lymphoprep density gradient centrifugation and stained directly without culture. So that batch effects would be minimized, each experiment stained and sorted samples in pairs, pairing one healthy donor with one patient. CDR1 is given as SGHNT and CDR2 as YYREEE, both from the germline V gene (reference sequence). Trimmed from V: 2 bases; trimmed from J: 4 bases; junction bases lacking a gene match: 2. There are 14 amino acids in the CDR3, from cysteine to phenylalanine inclusive. The sequence is cut down to CDR3 DNA, 42 bases in frame from base 1.

The entire isolated RNA was reverse transcribed using the High Capacity cDNA Reverse Transcription Kit, and thus expressed TCRB transcripts were sequenced. Deep immunoSEQ sequencing was performed on naive, central memory and regulatory T cell samples, with an average of about 3.57 million total reads per sample. After sorted cells were lysed in RLT buffer, RNA was extracted with DNase-treated RNeasy Micro or Mini kits, with the choice depending on cell number. To prevent cross-contamination, every cell subset was processed on its own, while patient and healthy donor samples were processed together. The immunoSEQ multiplex PCR was used to amplify TCRB sequences from cDNA, generating 87-bp fragments that spanned the CDR3 region. Sequencing of the amplicons was performed on the Illumina HiSeq platform. For the original study's pipeline: Synthetic template baselines were used to correct PCR bias computationally, reads within Hamming distance 2 were collapsed together, and singletons that could not be merged were discarded. Reads were aligned against IMGT so that V, D and J genes, CDR3 length and insertions or deletions at six rearrangement sites could be assigned. Clonotype counts were normalized to sorted cell number within each subset before computing true diversity and Gini coefficients with the tcR R package. Repertoire sharing was quantified using the overlap coefficient calculated on TCRB nucleotide sequences. Out-of-frame TCRB sequences from naive cells were analyzed to stand in for the pre-selection repertoire. Drawn from immuneACCESS, this table holds only the in-frame rearrangements with V and J called that TCRdb kept. Clones are partly lost; checked studies trace under half to an unresolved V gene and leave the rest unexplained. V and J calls and clone size follow that table, whereas D and trimming were derived from the DNA. The sample table holds some 250,000 clones, of which about a tenth were seen once. The ten largest make up more than 0.015% of the sample.

The clonotype was recovered from a man younger than 45 with type 1 diabetes. The sequencing sample was made of naive CD4+ T cells from blood. Read against the paper, the sample's cell subset or site label means: true naive CD4+ T cells. The rearranged segments are TRBV5-4 and TRBJ2-1; TRBD1 lines up with 8 middle nucleotides. The CDR3 sequence is CASSFQGAYNEQFF. The nucleotides read TGTGCCAGCAGCTTTCAGGGGGCGTACAATGAGCAGTTCTTC.